A selection of T cell receptor beta chains follows, all from one sample in a study of blood T cells in healthy people across ages. TCRdb recomputed calls from the 5' RACE reads with MiXCR, one row per CDR3 protein. The sample yields about 580,000 distinct CDR3 sequences, around half seen once. Source material: blood. The receptors stem from a man at least 80 years old in good health. CDR3s include the opening cysteine and the closing phenylalanine or tryptophan.

TRBV29-1	CSPWRGHNEQFF
TRBV20-1	CSAPGQDQETQYF
TRBV5-1	CASSLQRDRGYSPLHF
TRBV2	CGRSEKLFF
TRBV7-8	CASMGGRQGDYYEQYF
TRBV12-3/TRBV12-4	CASSFGGAGTDTQYF
TRBV12-3/TRBV12-4	CASSSRDKNTEAFF
TRBV19	CASHDCLYF
TRBV20-1	CSAPPALEREKDTQYF
TRBV5-1	CASSTNSYEQYF
TRBV7-2	CASSLGAPRVADTQYF
TRBV20-1	CSASRSYEQYF
TRBV4-3	CASSQDPGAGADEKLFF
TRBV6-5	CASRSQDQETQYF
TRBV12-3/TRBV12-4	CASTPGPPVYEQYF
TRBV5-8	CASSLGRREGETQYF
TRBV6-6	CASSYGAGFSYEQYF
TRBV12-3/TRBV12-4	CASNLAGGRYEQFF
TRBV7-3	CASSLNSEVEQFF
TRBV12-3/TRBV12-4	CASSLGAGVRGGTQYF
TRBV7-2	CASSLEGALGYNEQFF
TRBV3-1	CASGTGVSPLHF
TRBV3-1	CASSQDGDEQFF
TRBV4-3	CASSQTGVNIQYF
TRBV28	CASSFPGAGGRNEQVF
TRBV6-5	CASREQGLVTEAFF
TRBV9	CASSATTPGQWSSGANVLTF
TRBV7-2	CASSLEGVNEQFF
TRBV7-2	CASSLAPLGTGELFF